This T cell receptor (beta chain) stems from a study of blood T cell repertoires in COVID-19. The CDR3 totals 16 residues. TCRdb keeps only in-frame clones here, not all; method: immunoSEQ multiplex PCR. The table shows 250,000 or so clones, with 70% to 90% occurring only once. The receptor's source is a man aged 60 to 75 with acute or convalescent COVID-19. The V call is TRBV21-1, the J call TRBJ1-5; whether TRBD1, the table's D call, matches the DNA was not checked. TRBV21-1 is a pseudogene segment. Sequenced: peripheral blood. CDR3 sequence: CASSHPGQGTGQPQHF. Written as DNA, the CDR3 is TGTGCCAGCAGTCACCCGGGACAGGGGACAGGTCAGCCCCAGCATTTT.